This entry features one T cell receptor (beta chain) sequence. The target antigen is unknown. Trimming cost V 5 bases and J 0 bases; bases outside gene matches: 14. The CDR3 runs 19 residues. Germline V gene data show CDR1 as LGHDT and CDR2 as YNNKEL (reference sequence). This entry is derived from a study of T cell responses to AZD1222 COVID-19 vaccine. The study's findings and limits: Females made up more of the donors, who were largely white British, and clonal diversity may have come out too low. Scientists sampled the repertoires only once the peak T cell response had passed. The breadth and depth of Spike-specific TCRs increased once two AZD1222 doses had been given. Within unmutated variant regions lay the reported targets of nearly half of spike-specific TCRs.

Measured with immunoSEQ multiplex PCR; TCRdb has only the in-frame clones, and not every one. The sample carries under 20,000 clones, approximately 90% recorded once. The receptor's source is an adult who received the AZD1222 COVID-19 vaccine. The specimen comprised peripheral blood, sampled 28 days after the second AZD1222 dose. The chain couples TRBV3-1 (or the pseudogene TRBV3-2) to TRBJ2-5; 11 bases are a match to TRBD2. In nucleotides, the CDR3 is TGTGCCAGCAGCACAGCCGGGACTAGCGGAGGAGGATACCAAGAGACCCAGTACTTC. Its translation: CASSTAGTSGGGYQETQYF.